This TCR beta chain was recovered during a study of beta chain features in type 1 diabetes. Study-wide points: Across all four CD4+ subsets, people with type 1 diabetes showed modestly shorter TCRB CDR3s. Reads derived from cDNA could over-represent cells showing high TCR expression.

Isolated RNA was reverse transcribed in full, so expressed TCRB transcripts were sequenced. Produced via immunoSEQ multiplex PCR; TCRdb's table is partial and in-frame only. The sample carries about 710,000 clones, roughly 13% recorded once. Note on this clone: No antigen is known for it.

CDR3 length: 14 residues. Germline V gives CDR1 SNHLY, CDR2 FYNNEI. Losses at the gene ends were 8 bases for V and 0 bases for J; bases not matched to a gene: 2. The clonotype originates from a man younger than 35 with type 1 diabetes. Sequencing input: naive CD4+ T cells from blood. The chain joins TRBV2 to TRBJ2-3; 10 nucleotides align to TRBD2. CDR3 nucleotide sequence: TGTGCCAGCCTACTAGCGGGGAGCACAGATACGCAGTATTTT. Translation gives CASLLAGSTDTQYF.